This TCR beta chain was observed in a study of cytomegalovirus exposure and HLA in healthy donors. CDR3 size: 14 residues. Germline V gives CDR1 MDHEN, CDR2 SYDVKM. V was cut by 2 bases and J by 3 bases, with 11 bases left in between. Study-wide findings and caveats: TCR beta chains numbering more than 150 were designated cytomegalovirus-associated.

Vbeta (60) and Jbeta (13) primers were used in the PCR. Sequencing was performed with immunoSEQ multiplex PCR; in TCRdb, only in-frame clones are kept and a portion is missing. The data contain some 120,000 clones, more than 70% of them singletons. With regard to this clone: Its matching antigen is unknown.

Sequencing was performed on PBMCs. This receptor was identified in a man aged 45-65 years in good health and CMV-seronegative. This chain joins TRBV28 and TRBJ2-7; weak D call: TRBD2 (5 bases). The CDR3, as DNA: TGTGCCAGCAGTTTACTGGTGGGAGACTACGAGCAGTACTTC. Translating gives CASSLLVGDYEQYF.